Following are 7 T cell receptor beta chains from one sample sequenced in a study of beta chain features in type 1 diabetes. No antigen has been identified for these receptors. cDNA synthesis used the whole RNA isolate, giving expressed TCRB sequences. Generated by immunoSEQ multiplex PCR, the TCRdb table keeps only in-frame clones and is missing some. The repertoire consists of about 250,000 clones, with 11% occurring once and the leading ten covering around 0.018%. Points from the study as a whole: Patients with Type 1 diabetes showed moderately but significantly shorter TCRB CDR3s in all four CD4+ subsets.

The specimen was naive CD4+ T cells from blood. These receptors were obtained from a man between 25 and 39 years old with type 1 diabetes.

The CDR3 nucleotides are TGTGCCAGCAGCGGGGTATGGACAGACTCCTACAATGAGCAGTTCTTC. Translating gives CASSGVWTDSYNEQFF. The genes are TRBV9 and TRBJ2-1, with a weak D call TRBD1 (6 bases). The CDR3 loop spans 16 amino acids. Germline V lookup: CDR1 SGDLS, CDR2 YYNGEE. Trimming took 3 bases from V and 0 from J, leaving 13 bases between them.

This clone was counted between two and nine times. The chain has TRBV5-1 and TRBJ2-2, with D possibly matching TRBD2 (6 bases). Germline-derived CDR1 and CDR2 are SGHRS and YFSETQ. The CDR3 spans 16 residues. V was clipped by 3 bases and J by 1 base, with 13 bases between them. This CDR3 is CASSYSGTLNTGELFF. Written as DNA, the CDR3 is TGCGCCAGCAGCTATAGCGGAACTTTGAACACCGGGGAGCTGTTTTTT.

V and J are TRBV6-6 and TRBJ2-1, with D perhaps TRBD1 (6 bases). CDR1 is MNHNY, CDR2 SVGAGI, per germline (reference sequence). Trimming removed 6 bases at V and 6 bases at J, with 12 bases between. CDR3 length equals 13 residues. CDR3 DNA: TGTGCCAGCAGACCGACAGGACTCAATGAGCAGTTCTTC. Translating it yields CASRPTGLNEQFF.

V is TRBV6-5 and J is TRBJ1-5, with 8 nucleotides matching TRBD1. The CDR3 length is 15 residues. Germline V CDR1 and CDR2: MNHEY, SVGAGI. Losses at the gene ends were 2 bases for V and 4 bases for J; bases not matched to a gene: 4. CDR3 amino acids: CASSYDRGRNQPQHF. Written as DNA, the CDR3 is TGTGCCAGCAGTTACGACAGGGGTCGGAATCAGCCCCAGCATTTT.

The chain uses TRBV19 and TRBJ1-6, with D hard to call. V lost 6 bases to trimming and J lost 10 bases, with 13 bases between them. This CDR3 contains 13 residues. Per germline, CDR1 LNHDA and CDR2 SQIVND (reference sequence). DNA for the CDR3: TGTGCCAGTAGCCTTGTATCCCCCTCACCCCTCCACTTT. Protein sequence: CASSLVSPSPLHF.

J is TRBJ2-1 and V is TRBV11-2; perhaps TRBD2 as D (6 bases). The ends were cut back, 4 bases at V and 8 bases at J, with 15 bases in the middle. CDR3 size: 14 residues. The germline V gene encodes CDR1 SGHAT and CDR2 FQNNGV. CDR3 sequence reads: CASSSLAGSDEQFF. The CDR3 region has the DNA TGTGCCAGCAGCTCCCTGGCGGGGAGCGATGAGCAGTTCTTC.

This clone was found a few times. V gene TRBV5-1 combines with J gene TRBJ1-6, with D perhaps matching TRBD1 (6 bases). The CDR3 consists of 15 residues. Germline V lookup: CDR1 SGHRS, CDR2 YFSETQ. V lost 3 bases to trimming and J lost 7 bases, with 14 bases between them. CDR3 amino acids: CASSSTGIGNSPLHF. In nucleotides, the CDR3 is TGCGCCAGCAGCTCCACAGGGATCGGGAATTCACCCCTCCACTTT.